A selection of T cell receptor beta chains follows, all from one sample in a study of blood T cell repertoires in COVID-19. Method: immunoSEQ multiplex PCR; TCRdb's copy keeps in-frame clones and lacks some. The table records 200,000 to 250,000 clones, about 85% of them present only once. The sequenced sample consisted of peripheral blood. The source is a young woman who had recovered from COVID-19. The CDR3 runs from the conserved cysteine through the conserved F or W. Each record gives: D gene, J gene, clone size, V gene, CDR3 DNA, CDR3 protein. D genes are given only for firm matches. Size tells how often a clone was seen (once, few, many) or the class of an expanded clone, and some rows leave it out.

NA,TRBJ2-7,NA,TRBV30,TGTGCCTGGAGTGACGGACTCTCCTACGAGCAGTACTTC,CAWSDGLSYEQYF
NA,TRBJ2-5,NA,TRBV29-1,TGCAGCGTTGAGGACATGGGGGAGACCCAGTACTTC,CSVEDMGETQYF
TRBD1,TRBJ1-2,NA,TRBV13,TGTGCCAGCAGCGCCCCAGGGGGCGTTTACTATGGCTACACCTTC,CASSAPGGVYYGYTF
NA,TRBJ2-1,NA,TRBV27,TGTGCCAGCAGTTTTGTCAAAACCTACAATGAGCAGTTCTTC,CASSFVKTYNEQFF
NA,TRBJ2-5,NA,TRBV6-2/TRBV6-3,TGTGCCAGCAGTTACTCCCATTTTGGCCCCCAAGAGACCCAGTACTTC,CASSYSHFGPQETQYF
NA,TRBJ2-1,NA,TRBV7-3,TGTGCCAGCAGCTTATCAGGGCCCTACAATGAGCAGTTCTTC,CASSLSGPYNEQFF
NA,TRBJ1-2,NA,TRBV5-8,TGTGCCAGCGGCGGGGCACCCGCGTATGGCTACACCTTC,CASGGAPAYGYTF
TRBD2,TRBJ2-1,NA,TRBV24-1,TGTGCCACCAGTGTAGGGACTAGCGGGAGCCTGTACAATGAGCAGTTCTTC,CATSVGTSGSLYNEQFF
TRBD1,TRBJ2-5,once,TRBV4-1,TGCGCCAGCAGCCTGGGACAGGGTATGAAGACCCAGTACTTC,CASSLGQGMKTQYF
TRBD2,TRBJ2-2,NA,TRBV5-6,TGTGCCAGCAGCCCGGGACTAGCGAGGGAGGCCGGGGAGCTGTTTTTT,CASSPGLAREAGELFF
TRBD2,TRBJ2-3,NA,TRBV19,TGTGCCAGTAGTAGCGGGAGCTTTACGCAGTATTTT,CASSSGSFTQYF
NA,TRBJ1-2,NA,TRBV5-3,TGTGCCAGAAGCTTGCCCCAGGGAGGATCCTATGGCTACACCTTC,CARSLPQGGSYGYTF
NA,TRBJ1-2,NA,TRBV3-1/TRBV3-2,TGTGCCAGCTTCCATACGGCTAACTATGGCTACACCTTC,CASFHTANYGYTF
NA,TRBJ1-2,NA,TRBV11-2,TGTGCCAGCAGAACCCCCCTAAAGAGGACAGATGATGGCTACACCTTC,CASRTPLKRTDDGYTF
TRBD2,TRBJ2-1,NA,TRBV5-1,TGCGCCAGCTCAGCTTGGAGTACTAGCGAGAATGAGCAGTTCTTC,CASSAWSTSENEQFF
NA,TRBJ2-7,NA,TRBV19,TGTGCCAGTAGTATCGTCGGAAGCGGCGTCTACGAGCAGTACTTC,CASSIVGSGVYEQYF
NA,TRBJ1-1,NA,TRBV5-4,TGTGCCAGCAGCCCTGGGCCCAGGGGAGAGAACACTGAAGCTTTCTTT,CASSPGPRGENTEAFF
NA,TRBJ1-2,NA,TRBV27,TGTGCCAGCAGTTCCTTGGACCGGAGGACCCCTCACTATGGCTACACCTTC,CASSSLDRRTPHYGYTF
TRBD2,TRBJ2-3,few,TRBV9,TGTGCCAGCAGCGAAGCGGGAGATAACATAGCAGATACGCAGTATTTT,CASSEAGDNIADTQYF
TRBD1,TRBJ1-2,NA,TRBV28,TGTGCCAGCAGTTTAGGGGCAGGGGGCGGGGGATACGGCTACACCTTC,CASSLGAGGGGYGYTF
TRBD1,TRBJ2-7,few,TRBV6-5,TGTGCCAGCATAGGGGACAGGCCCTACGAGCAGTACTTC,CASIGDRPYEQYF
TRBD1,TRBJ1-1,once,TRBV11-2,TGTGCCAGCAGCTTAAGGGGGCTAAACACTGAAGCTTTCTTT,CASSLRGLNTEAFF
NA,TRBJ1-1,NA,TRBV27,TGTGCCAGCAGTAGGGAGTGGGGGGGCGCCGCTGAAGCTTTCTTT,CASSREWGGAAEAFF
TRBD2,TRBJ2-7,NA,TRBV19,TGTGCCAGTAGTCAGACTAGCGGGAGCGATGAGCAGTACTTC,CASSQTSGSDEQYF
NA,TRBJ1-2,NA,TRBV27,TGTGCCAGCAGTTTAACGGGGAGGGGTTCGGGTCTTGGCTATGGCTACACCTTC,CASSLTGRGSGLGYGYTF
TRBD1,TRBJ1-1,NA,TRBV9,TGTGCCAGCAGCCAAACAGGGGGAACGAACACTGAAGCTTTCTTT,CASSQTGGTNTEAFF
NA,TRBJ1-5,NA,TRBV6-1,TGTGCCAGCAGTGAATCTGGGAGAAATCAGCCCCAGCATTTT,CASSESGRNQPQHF
TRBD2,TRBJ2-1,NA,TRBV7-7,TGTGCCAGCAGCCTTCTTCCCGGGACTAGTGAGCAGTTCTTC,CASSLLPGTSEQFF
NA,TRBJ1-2,NA,TRBV24-1,TGTGCCACCAGTGATTTGGGGCAGGGAGGCTATGGCTACACCTTC,CATSDLGQGGYGYTF
NA,TRBJ2-7,NA,TRBV14,TGTGCCAGCAGCCTCAGACAGTTCTCCTACGAGCAGTACTTC,CASSLRQFSYEQYF
NA,TRBJ1-2,NA,TRBV11-2,TGTGCCAGCAGCTCTTACAGGGCTGGCTACACCTTC,CASSSYRAGYTF
NA,TRBJ2-7,NA,TRBV5-1,TGCGCCAGCAGCTTGGAATCCCTCTACGAGCAGTACTTC,CASSLESLYEQYF
NA,TRBJ1-1,NA,TRBV6-5,TGTGCCAGCAGGGATTTCCAGGGTGGCCCTGAAGCTTTCTTT,CASRDFQGGPEAFF
NA,TRBJ1-1,NA,TRBV4-3,TGCGCCAGCAGCCAAGATATAGCCCCCAGTACTGAAGCTTTCTTT,CASSQDIAPSTEAFF
TRBD1,TRBJ2-2,NA,TRBV6-5,TGTGCCAGCAGTTACGGCACAGGGGGCCGGACCGGGGAGCTGTTTTTT,CASSYGTGGRTGELFF
TRBD1,TRBJ1-2,NA,TRBV5-6,TGTGCCAGCAGCGCACAGGGGCAAATTTATGGCTACACCTTC,CASSAQGQIYGYTF
TRBD2,TRBJ2-1,NA,TRBV7-7,TGTGCCAGCAGCCCTCGGGTAGCGGGTGGGGAGCAGTTCTTC,CASSPRVAGGEQFF
NA,TRBJ2-2,NA,TRBV27,TGTGCCAGCAGTTCAGGCACCGGGGAGCTGTTTTTT,CASSSGTGELFF
TRBD1,TRBJ1-6,NA,TRBV28,TGTGCCAGCAGCCTGACAGGGGCTTCGAATTCACCCCTCCACTTT,CASSLTGASNSPLHF
NA,TRBJ1-2,NA,TRBV5-5,TGTGCCAGCAGTTTTACAGGGTCGAACGGCTACACCTTC,CASSFTGSNGYTF
NA,TRBJ1-1,NA,TRBV11-3,TGTGCCAGCAGCTCGGGACTTGCGAACACTGAAGCTTTCTTT,CASSSGLANTEAFF
TRBD1,TRBJ2-6,NA,TRBV23-1,TGCGCCAGCGCGACCGGGACAGGGTATGCTGGGGCCAACGTCCTGACTTTC,CASATGTGYAGANVLTF
NA,TRBJ2-5,NA,TRBV11-2,TGTGCCAGCAGCTTAGGTCAGGAGACCCAGTACTTC,CASSLGQETQYF
NA,TRBJ1-5,NA,TRBV6-2/TRBV6-3,TGTGCCAGCAGTTACTCCGGGGGGAGCAATCAGCCCCAGCATTTT,CASSYSGGSNQPQHF
NA,TRBJ1-2,NA,TRBV28,TGTGCCAGCAGTTTAGTCGCCCCACTTAGAGGCTACACCTTC,CASSLVAPLRGYTF
TRBD1,TRBJ1-1,NA,TRBV30,TGTGCCTGGAGTGACGGAACAGGGGATATTGAAGCTTTCTTT,CAWSDGTGDIEAFF
NA,TRBJ2-7,few,TRBV30,TGTGCCTGGAGTGTACGTCGAGGATACGAGCAGTACTTC,CAWSVRRGYEQYF
TRBD1,TRBJ2-7,once,TRBV6-5,TGTGCCAGCAGTTACGAGGGACAGGGTTACGAGCAGTACTTC,CASSYEGQGYEQYF
NA,TRBJ2-1,NA,TRBV18,TGTGCCAGCTCACTGTCAGGGGAGCAGTTCTTC,CASSLSGEQFF
TRBD2,TRBJ2-1,NA,TRBV7-3,TGTGCCAGCAGCCGGCGGGAGGGCTACAATGAGCAGTTCTTC,CASSRREGYNEQFF